This T cell receptor (beta chain) was observed in a study of T-cell memory formation after mild COVID-19. Findings and limits, study-wide: The study found contracting CD4+ clones mainly in CM and EM and contracting CD8+ clones in EMRA. While clones contracting from day 15 to 85 were balanced between CD4 and CD8, later expanders leaned CD4+. Memory from before infection featured some responding clones, which suggests cross-reactive memory joined.

The CDR3 runs 15 residues. Germline assignment: CDR1 SEHNR and CDR2 FQNEAQ (reference sequence). V shed 5 bases and J shed 6 bases, with 18 bases lying between them. This clonotype appeared a few times. Its antigen is as yet unknown. TCRdb analysed the 5' RACE reads with MiXCR anew, one entry per CDR3 protein. This table holds hundreds of thousands of distinct CDR3 sequences, roughly 15% found once. The clonotype was recovered from a man between 18 and 35 years old who had mild COVID-19 (a few samples of this study predate the infection). Cell type and time point are not known. The V and J genes are TRBV7-9 and TRBJ2-3; a weak D match, TRBD1 (5 bases). The source material was PBMCs or a T cell subset sorted from them (not recorded which). This CDR3 reads CASSPRVPSRDTQYF. The CDR3 bases are TGTGCCAGCAGCCCCAGGGTCCCCTCGAGGGATACGCAGTATTTT.